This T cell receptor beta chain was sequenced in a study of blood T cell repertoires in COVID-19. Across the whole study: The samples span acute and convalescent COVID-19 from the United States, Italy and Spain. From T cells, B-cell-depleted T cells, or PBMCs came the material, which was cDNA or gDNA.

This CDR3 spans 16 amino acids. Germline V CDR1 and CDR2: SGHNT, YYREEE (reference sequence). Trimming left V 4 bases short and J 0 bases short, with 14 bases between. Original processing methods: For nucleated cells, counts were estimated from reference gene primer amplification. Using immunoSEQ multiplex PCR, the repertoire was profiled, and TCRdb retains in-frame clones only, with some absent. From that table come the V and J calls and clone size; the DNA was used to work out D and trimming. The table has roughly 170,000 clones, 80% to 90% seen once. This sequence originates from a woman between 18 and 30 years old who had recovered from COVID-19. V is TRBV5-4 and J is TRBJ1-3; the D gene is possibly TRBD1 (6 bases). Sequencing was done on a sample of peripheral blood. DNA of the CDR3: TGTGCCAGCAGCCCAAAGGGGGAGCCCTCTGGAAACACCATATATTTT. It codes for CASSPKGEPSGNTIYF.